The T cell receptor (beta chain) under discussion was sequenced for a study of blood T cells in healthy people across ages. General study results and limits: Estimates of total diversity, which came from one million sequenced T cells, were considered to be underestimates. More naive CD4+ cells and higher diversity marked long-lived donors relative to aged donors. Older age went with lower TCR beta diversity per million T cells, in a roughly linear way.

The germline V and J ends were trimmed by 6 bases and 0 bases, with 17 bases remaining between them. The CDR3 length is 15 residues. From germline, CDR1 is DFQATT and CDR2 SNEGSKA (reference sequence). A word on this clonotype: Its antigen remains unidentified.

A second PCR of about 6 to 12 cycles used a sample-barcoded 5' primer and a J-beta primer mix. TCRdb used MiXCR to reprocess the 5' RACE reads, holding one entry per CDR3 protein. The sample includes roughly 500,000 distinct CDR3 sequences, 25% to 30% of them seen just once. What was sequenced was blood. The V and J genes are TRBV20-1 and TRBJ1-2; D unclear. The sequence was collected from a woman aged 70-85 years in good health. In DNA form, the CDR3 reads TGCAGTGCCAGTCAAATGGCCTCAACTAACTATGGCTACACCTTC. It is translated as CSASQMASTNYGYTF.